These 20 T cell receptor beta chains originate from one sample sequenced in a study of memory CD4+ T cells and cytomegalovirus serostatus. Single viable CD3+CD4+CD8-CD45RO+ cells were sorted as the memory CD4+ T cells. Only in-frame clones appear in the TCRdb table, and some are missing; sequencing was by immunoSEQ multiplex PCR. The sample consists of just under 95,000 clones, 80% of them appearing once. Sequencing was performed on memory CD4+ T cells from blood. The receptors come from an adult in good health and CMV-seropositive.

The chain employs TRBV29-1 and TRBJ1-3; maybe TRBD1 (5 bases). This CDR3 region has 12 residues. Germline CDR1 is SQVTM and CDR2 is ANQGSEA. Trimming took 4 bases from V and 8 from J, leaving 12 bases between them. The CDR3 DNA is TGCAGCGTTGCAGGGCTAGGAGACACCATATATTTT. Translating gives CSVAGLGDTIYF.

CDR3 residues: CASSQDRSFSGNTIYF. The CDR3, as DNA: TGTGCCAGCAGCCAAGATCGTAGTTTCTCTGGAAACACCATATATTTT. The V and J genes are TRBV4-2 and TRBJ1-3; D ambiguous. Germline V gene sequence: CDR1 LGHNA, CDR2 YNFKEQ. This CDR3 is built from 16 residues. The V gene lost 0 bases and the J gene lost 0 bases, with 9 bases spanning the gap.

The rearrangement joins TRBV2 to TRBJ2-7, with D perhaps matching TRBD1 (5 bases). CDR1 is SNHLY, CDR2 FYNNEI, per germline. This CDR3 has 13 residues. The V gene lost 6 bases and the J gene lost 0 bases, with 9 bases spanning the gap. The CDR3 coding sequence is TGTGCCAGCAGCCCCAGGGCCTCCTACGAGCAGTACTTC. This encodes CASSPRASYEQYF. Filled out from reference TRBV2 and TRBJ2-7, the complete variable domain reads EPEVTQTPSHQVTQMGQEVILRCVPISNHLYFYWYRQILGQKVEFLVSFYNNEISEKSEIFDDQFSVERPDGSNFTLKIRSTKLEDSAMYFCASSPRASYEQYFGPGTRLTVT.

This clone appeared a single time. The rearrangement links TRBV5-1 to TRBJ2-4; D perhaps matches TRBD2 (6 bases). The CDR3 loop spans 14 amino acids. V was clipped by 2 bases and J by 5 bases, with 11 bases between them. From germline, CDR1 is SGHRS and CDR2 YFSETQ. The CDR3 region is CASSFTGGENIQYF. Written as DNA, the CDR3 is TGCGCCAGCAGCTTCACCGGGGGAGAAAACATTCAGTACTTC.

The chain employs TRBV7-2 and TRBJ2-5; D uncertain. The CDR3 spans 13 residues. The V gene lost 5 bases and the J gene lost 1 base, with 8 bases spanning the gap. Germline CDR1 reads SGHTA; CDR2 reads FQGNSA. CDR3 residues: CASSPMAQETQYF. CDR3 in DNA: TGTGCCAGCAGCCCGATGGCCCAAGAGACCCAGTACTTC.

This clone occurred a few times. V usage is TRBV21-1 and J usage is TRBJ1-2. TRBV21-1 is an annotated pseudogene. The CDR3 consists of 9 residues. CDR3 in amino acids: CASSGGYTF. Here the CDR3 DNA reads TGTGCCAGCAGCGGTGGCTACACCTTC.

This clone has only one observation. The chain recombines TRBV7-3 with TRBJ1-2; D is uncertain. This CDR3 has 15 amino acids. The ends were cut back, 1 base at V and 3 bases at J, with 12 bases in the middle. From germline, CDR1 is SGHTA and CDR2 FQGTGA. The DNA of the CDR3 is TGTGCCAGCAGCTTAAAGGCCGGGGTTGACTATGGCTACACCTTC. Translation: CASSLKAGVDYGYTF.

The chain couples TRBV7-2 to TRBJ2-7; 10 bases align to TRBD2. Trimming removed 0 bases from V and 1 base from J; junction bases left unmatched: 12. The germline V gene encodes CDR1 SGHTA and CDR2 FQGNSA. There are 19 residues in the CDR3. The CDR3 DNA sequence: TGTGCCAGCAGCTTAGCTCTCACGCTAGCGGGAGCCGGGTCCTACGAGCAGTACTTC. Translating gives CASSLALTLAGAGSYEQYF.

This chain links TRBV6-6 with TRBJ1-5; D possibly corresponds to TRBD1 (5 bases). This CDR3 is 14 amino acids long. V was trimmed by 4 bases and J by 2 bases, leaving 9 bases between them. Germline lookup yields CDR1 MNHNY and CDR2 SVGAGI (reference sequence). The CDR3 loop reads CASSLDTRNQPQHF. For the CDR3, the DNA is TGTGCCAGCAGTTTGGACACCCGCAATCAGCCCCAGCATTTT.

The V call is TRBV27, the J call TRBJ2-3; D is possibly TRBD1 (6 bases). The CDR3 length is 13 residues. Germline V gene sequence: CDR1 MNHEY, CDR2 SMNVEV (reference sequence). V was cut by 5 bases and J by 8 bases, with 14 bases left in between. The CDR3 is CASSTDRFSTQYF. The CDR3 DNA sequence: TGTGCCAGCAGTACCGACAGGTTCTCTACGCAGTATTTT.

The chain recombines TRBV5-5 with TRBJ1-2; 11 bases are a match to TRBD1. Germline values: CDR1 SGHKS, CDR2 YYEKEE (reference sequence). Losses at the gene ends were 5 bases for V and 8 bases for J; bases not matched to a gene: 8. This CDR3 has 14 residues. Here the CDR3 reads CASRMDRGHFGYTF. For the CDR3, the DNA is TGTGCCAGCAGGATGGACAGGGGGCATTTCGGCTACACCTTC.

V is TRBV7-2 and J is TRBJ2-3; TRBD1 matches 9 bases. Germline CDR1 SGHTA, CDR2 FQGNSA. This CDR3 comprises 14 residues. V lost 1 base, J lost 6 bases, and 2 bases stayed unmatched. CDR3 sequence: CASSLVGTGDTQYF. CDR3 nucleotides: TGTGCCAGCAGCTTAGTAGGGACAGGGGATACGCAGTATTTT.

The CDR3 loop reads CASSPWPGGTGELFF. For the CDR3, the DNA is TGTGCCAGTTCTCCCTGGCCAGGGGGCACCGGGGAGCTGTTTTTT. This chain connects TRBV19 to TRBJ2-2; TRBD1 matches 7 bases. Germline CDR1 is LNHDA and CDR2 is SQIVND (reference sequence). The CDR3 is 15 amino acids. The junction had 10 bases not matched to a gene; V was cut back by 8 bases and J by 4 bases.

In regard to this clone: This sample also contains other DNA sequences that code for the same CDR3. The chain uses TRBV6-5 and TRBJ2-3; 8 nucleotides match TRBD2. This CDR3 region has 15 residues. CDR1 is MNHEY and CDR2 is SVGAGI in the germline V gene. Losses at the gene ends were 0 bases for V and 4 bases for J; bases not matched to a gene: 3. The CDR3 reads CASSYSAGGADTQYF. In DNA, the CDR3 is TGTGCCAGCAGTTACTCGGCGGGAGGTGCAGATACGCAGTATTTT.

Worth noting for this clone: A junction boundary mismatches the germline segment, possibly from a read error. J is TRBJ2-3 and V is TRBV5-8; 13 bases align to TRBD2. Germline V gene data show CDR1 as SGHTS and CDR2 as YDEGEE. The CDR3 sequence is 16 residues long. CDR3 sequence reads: CASSSGLAGATNTQYF. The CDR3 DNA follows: TGTGCCAGCAGCTCAGGACTAGCGGGGGCCACAAATACGCAGTATTTT. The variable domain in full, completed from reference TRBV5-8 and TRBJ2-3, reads EAGVTQSPTHLIKTRGQQATLRCSPISGHTSVYWYQQALGLGLQFLLWYDEGEERNRGNFPPRFSGRQFPNYSSELNVNALELEDSALYLCASSSGLAGATNTQYFGPGTRLTVL.

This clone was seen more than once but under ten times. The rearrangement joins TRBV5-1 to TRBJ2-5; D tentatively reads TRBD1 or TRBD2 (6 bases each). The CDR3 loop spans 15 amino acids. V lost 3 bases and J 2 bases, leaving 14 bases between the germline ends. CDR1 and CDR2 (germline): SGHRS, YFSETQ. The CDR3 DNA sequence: TGCGCCAGCAGCTCCCTAGGGGGGAGACAAGAGACCCAGTACTTC. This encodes CASSSLGGRQETQYF.

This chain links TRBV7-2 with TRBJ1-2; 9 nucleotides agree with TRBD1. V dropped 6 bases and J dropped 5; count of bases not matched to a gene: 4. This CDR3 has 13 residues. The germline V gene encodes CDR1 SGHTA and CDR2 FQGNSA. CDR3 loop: CASRQTGGYGYTF. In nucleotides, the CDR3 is TGTGCCAGCAGGCAGACAGGGGGATATGGCTACACCTTC. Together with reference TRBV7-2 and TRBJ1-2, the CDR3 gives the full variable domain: GAGVSQSPSNKVTEKGKDVELRCDPISGHTALYWYRQSLGQGLEFLIYFQGNSAPDKSGLPSDRFSAERTGGSVSTLTIQRTQQEDSAVYLCASRQTGGYGYTFGSGTRLTVV.

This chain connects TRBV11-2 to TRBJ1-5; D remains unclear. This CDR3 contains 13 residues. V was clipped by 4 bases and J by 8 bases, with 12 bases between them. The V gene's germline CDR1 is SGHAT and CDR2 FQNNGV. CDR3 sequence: CASSSSRYEPQHF. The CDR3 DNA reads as TGTGCCAGCAGCTCATCTCGCTATGAGCCCCAGCATTTT. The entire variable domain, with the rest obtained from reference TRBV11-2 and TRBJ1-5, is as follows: EAGVAQSPRYKIIEKRQSVAFWCNPISGHATLYWYQQILGQGPKLLIQFQNNGVVDDSQLPKDRFSAERLKGVDSTLKIQPAKLEDSAVYLCASSSSRYEPQHFGDGTRLSIL.

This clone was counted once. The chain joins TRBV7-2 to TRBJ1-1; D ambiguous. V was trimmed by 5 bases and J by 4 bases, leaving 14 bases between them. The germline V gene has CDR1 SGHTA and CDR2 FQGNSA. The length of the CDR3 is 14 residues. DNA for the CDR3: TGTGCCAGCAGCCTGCAGGAGAGAGGCACTGAAGCTTTCTTT. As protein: CASSLQERGTEAFF.

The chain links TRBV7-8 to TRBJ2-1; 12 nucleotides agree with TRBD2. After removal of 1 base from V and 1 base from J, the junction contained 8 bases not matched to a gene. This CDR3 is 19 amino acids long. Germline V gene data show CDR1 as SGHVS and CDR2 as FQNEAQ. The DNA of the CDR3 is TGTGCCAGCAGCTTAGGGGGTTCTAGCGGGAGGGGATCCTACAATGAGCAGTTCTTC. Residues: CASSLGGSSGRGSYNEQFF.